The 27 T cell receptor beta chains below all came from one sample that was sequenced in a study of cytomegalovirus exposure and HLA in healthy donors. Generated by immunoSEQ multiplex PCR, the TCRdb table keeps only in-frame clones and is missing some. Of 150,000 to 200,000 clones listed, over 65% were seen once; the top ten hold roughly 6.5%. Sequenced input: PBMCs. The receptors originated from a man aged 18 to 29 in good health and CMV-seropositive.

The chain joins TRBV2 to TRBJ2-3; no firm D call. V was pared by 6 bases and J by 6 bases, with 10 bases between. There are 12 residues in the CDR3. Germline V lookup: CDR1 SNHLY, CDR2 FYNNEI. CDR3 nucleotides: TGTGCCAGCAGGGAGAAGGCGGATACGCAGTATTTT. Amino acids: CASREKADTQYF.

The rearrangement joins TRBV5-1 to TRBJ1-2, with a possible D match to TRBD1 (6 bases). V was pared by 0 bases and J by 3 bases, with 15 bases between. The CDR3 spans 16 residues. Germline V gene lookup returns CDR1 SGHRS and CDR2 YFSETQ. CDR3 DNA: TGCGCCAGCAGCTTGGCCTCAGGTCCAGGGGACTATGGCTACACCTTC. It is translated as CASSLASGPGDYGYTF. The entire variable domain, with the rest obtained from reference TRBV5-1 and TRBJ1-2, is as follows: KAGVTQTPRYLIKTRGQQVTLSCSPISGHRSVSWYQQTPGQGLQFLFEYFSETQRNKGNFPGRFSGRQFSNSRSEMNVSTLELGDSALYLCASSLASGPGDYGYTFGSGTRLTVV.

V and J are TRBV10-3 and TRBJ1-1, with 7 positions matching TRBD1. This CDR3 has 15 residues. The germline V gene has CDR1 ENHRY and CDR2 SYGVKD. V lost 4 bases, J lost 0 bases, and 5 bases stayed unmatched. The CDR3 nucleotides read TGTGCCATCAGTGGAAAGGGACAGATGAACACTGAAGCTTTCTTT. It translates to CAISGKGQMNTEAFF.

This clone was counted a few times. CDR3 sequence: CASSLTRQGRSTKNIQYF. CDR3 DNA sequence: TGTGCCAGCAGCTTGACGCGACAGGGACGGTCGACCAAAAACATTCAGTACTTC. The V gene is TRBV5-4, the J gene TRBJ2-4; 7 nucleotides match TRBD1. The CDR3 runs to 18 residues. Trimming removed 1 base from V and 2 bases from J; junction bases left unmatched: 12. Germline CDR1 and CDR2: SGHNT and YYREEE (reference sequence). Combining the CDR3 with reference TRBV5-4 and TRBJ2-4 gives the whole variable domain ETGVTQSPTHLIKTRGQQVTLRCSSQSGHNTVSWYQQALGQGPQFIFQYYREEENGRGNFPPRFSGLQFPNYSSELNVNALELDDSALYLCASSLTRQGRSTKNIQYFGAGTRLSVL.

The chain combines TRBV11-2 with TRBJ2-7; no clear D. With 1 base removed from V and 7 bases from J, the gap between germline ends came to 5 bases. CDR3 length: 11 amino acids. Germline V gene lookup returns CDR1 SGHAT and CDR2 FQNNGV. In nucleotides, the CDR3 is TGTGCCAGCAGCTTAGTTGAGGAGCAGTACTTC. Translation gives CASSLVEEQYF.

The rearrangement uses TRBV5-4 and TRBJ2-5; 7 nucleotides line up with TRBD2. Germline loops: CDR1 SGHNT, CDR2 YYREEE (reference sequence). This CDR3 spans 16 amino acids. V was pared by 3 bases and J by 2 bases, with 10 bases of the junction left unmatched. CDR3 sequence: CASSSPEGSGQETQYF. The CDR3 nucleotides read TGTGCCAGCAGCTCCCCCGAGGGTAGCGGGCAAGAGACCCAGTACTTC.

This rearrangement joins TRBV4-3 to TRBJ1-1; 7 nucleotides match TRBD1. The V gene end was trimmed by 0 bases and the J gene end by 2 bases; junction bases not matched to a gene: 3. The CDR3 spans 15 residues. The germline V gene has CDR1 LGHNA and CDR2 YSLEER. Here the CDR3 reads CASSQEGGRNTEAFF. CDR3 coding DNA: TGCGCCAGCAGCCAAGAAGGGGGCAGAAACACTGAAGCTTTCTTT.

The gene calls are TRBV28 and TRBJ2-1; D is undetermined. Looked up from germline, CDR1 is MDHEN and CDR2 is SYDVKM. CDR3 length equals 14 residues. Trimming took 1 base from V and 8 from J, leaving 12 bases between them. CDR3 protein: CASSLLPLSYEQFF. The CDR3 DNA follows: TGTGCCAGCAGTTTATTACCACTTTCATATGAGCAGTTCTTC.

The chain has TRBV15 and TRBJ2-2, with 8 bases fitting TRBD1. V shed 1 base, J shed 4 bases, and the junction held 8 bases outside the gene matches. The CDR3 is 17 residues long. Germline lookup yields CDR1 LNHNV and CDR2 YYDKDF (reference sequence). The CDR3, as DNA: TGTGCCACCAGCAGAGGAGGACAGGGCCTTGGCACCGGGGAGCTGTTTTTT. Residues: CATSRGGQGLGTGELFF.

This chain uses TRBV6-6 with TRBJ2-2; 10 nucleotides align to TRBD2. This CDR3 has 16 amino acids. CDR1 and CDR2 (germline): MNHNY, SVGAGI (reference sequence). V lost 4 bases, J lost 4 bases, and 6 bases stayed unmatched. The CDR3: CASSLKLAGSTGELFF. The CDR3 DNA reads TGTGCCAGCAGTTTAAAACTAGCGGGAAGCACCGGGGAGCTGTTTTTT.

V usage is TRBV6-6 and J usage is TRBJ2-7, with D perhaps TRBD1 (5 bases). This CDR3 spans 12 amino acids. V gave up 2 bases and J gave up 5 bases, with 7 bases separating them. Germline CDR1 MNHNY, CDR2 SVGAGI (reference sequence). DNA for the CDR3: TGTGCCAGCAGTTACCTGACAGACGAGCAGTACTTC. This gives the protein CASSYLTDEQYF.

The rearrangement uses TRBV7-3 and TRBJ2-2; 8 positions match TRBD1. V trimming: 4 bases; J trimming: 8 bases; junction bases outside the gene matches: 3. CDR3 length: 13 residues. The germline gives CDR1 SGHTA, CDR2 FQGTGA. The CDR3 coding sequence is TGTGCCAGCAGCTCGACAGGGGATGGGGAGCTGTTTTTT. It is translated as CASSSTGDGELFF.

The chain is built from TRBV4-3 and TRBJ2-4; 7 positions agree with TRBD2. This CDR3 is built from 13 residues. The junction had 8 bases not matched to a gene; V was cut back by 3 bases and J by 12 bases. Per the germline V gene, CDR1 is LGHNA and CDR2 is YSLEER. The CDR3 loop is CASSHGAGEDQYF. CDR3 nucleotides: TGCGCCAGCAGCCACGGGGCGGGAGAGGATCAGTACTTC.

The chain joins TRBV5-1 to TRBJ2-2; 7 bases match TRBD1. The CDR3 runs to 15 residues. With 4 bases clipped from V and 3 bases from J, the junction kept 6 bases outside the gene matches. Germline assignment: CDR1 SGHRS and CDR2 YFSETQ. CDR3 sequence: CASSTDRVDTGELFF. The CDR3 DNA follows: TGCGCCAGCAGCACAGACAGGGTAGACACCGGGGAGCTGTTTTTT.

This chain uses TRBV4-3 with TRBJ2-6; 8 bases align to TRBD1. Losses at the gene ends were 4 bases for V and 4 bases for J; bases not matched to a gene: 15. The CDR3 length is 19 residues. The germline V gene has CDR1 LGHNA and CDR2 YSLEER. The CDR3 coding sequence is TGCGCCAGCAGCCGCCCTGGGGCAGGGGGCCTTAACGGGGCCAACGTCCTGACTTTC. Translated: CASSRPGAGGLNGANVLTF.

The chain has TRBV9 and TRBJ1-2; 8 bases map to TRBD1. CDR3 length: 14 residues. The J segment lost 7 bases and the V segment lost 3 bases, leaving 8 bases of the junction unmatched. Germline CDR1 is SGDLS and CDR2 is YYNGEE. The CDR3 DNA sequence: TGTGCCAGCAGCGCGGACAGGGTGACTGGTGGCTACACCTTC. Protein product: CASSADRVTGGYTF.

The CDR3 nucleotides are TGTGCCAGCAGCTTGGGATTCGGGGCAGGGGGCGAGTACGAGCAGTACTTC. Amino acids: CASSLGFGAGGEYEQYF. This chain uses TRBV5-6 with TRBJ2-7, with TRBD1 identical over 8 bases. The trim removed 0 bases at V and 4 bases at J, leaving 12 bases unmatched. The CDR3 totals 17 residues. Germline V gene data show CDR1 as SGHDT and CDR2 as YYEEEE.

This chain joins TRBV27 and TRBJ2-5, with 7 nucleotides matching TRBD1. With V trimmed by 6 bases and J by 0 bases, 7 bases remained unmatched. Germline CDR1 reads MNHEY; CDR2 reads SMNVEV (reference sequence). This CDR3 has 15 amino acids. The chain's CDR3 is CASSTPGQYQETQYF. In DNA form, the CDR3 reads TGTGCCAGCAGCACCCCGGGACAGTACCAAGAGACCCAGTACTTC.

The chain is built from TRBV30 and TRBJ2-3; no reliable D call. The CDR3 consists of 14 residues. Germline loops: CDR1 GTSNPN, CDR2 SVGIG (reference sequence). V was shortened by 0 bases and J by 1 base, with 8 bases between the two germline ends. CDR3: CAWSVSAGTDTQYF. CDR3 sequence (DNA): TGTGCCTGGAGTGTTTCGGCGGGCACAGATACGCAGTATTTT.

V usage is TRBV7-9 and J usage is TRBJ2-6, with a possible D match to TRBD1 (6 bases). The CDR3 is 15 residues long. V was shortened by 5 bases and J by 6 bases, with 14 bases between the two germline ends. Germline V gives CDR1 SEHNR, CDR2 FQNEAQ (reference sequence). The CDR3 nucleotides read TGTGCCAGCAGCGTCAGGGGCTTAGCGGCCAACGTCCTGACTTTC. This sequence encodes CASSVRGLAANVLTF.

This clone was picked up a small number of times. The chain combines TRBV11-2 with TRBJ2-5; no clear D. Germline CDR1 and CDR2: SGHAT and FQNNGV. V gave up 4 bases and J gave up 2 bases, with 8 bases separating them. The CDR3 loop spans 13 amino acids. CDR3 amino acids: CASSSRVQETQYF. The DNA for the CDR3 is TGTGCCAGCAGCTCACGAGTTCAAGAGACCCAGTACTTC.

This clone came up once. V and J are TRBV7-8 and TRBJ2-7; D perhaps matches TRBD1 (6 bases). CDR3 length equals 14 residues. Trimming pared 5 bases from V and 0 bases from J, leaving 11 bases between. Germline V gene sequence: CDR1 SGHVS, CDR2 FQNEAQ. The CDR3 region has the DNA TGTGCCAGCAGCAACCCGGACAGCTCCTACGAGCAGTACTTC. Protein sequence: CASSNPDSSYEQYF.

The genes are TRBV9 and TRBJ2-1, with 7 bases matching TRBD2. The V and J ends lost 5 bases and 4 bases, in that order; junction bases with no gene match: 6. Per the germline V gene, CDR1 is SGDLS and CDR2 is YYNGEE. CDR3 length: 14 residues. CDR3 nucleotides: TGTGCCAGCAGTCGGAGAGCGGGGTACAATGAGCAGTTCTTC. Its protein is CASSRRAGYNEQFF.

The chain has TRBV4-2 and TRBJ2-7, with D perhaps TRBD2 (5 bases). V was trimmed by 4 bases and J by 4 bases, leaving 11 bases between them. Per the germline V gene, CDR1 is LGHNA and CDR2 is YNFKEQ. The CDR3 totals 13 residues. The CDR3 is CASSLGLNYEQYF. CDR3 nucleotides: TGTGCCAGCAGCCTAGGACTCAATTACGAGCAGTACTTC.

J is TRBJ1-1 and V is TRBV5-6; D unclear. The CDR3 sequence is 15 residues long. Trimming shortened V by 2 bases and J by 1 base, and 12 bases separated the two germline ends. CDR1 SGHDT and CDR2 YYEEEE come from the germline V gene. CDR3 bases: TGTGCCAGCAGCTTTCTCGTGTCGGGGAACACTGAAGCTTTCTTT. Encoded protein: CASSFLVSGNTEAFF. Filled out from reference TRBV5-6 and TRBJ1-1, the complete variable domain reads DAGVTQSPTHLIKTRGQQVTLRCSPKSGHDTVSWYQQALGQGPQFIFQYYEEEERQRGNFPDRFSGHQFPNYSSELNVNALLLGDSALYLCASSFLVSGNTEAFFGQGTRLTVV.

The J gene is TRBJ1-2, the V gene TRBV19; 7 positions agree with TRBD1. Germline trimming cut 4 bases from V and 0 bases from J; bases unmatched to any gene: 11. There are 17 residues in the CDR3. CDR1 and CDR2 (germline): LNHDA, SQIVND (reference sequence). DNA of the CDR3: TGTGCCAGTAGTACCCCGGGACAGAGGAAGTCTAACTATGGCTACACCTTC. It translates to CASSTPGQRKSNYGYTF.

CDR3 DNA: TGTGCCAGCAGCTTAAAGCAGGCCGGTCAGCCCCAGCATTTT. Encoded protein: CASSLKQAGQPQHF. This chain uses TRBV7-2 with TRBJ1-5, with unresolved D. CDR1 SGHTA and CDR2 FQGNSA come from the germline V gene. CDR3 length: 14 amino acids. V lost 2 bases, J lost 6 bases, and 11 bases lay in between.